These 14 T cell receptor beta chains were all obtained from the same sample, sequenced in a study of technical replicates of blood from a few donors. This table comes from immunoSEQ multiplex PCR, and its TCRdb copy is limited to in-frame clones, with some not included. The sample holds 45,000 to 55,000 clones, about 96% seen once. The sequenced sample was T cells isolated from PBMCs. These receptors were taken from a human donor in good health.

V and J are TRBV19 and TRBJ1-1, with 8 bases aligning to TRBD1. The germline CDR1 and CDR2 sequences are LNHDA and SQIVND (reference sequence). J was trimmed by 5 bases and V by 4 bases; bases with no gene match: 9. CDR3 length: 15 residues. CDR3 bases: TGTGCCAGTAGTAAGACAGGGGTTGTAGGGACTGAAGCTTTCTTT. Amino acids: CASSKTGVVGTEAFF.

The chain employs TRBV5-1 and TRBJ2-5, with 13 positions matching TRBD2. The CDR3 runs to 16 residues. V was clipped by 4 bases and J by 4 bases; unmatched bases: 7. Germline CDR1 reads SGHRS; CDR2 reads YFSETQ. CDR3 in amino acids: CASSAGRTSGGETQYF. Here the CDR3 DNA reads TGCGCCAGCAGCGCTGGCCGGACTAGCGGGGGAGAGACCCAGTACTTC. Combining the CDR3 with reference TRBV5-1 and TRBJ2-5 gives the whole variable domain KAGVTQTPRYLIKTRGQQVTLSCSPISGHRSVSWYQQTPGQGLQFLFEYFSETQRNKGNFPGRFSGRQFSNSRSEMNVSTLELGDSALYLCASSAGRTSGGETQYFGPGTRLLVL.

This chain joins TRBV2 and TRBJ1-1; tentative D call: TRBD1 (5 bases). V shed 4 bases and J shed 3 bases, with 9 bases lying between them. Germline lookup yields CDR1 SNHLY and CDR2 FYNNEI. The CDR3 has 13 residues. The CDR3 bases are TGTGCCAGCAGTGTCCGGGGGGACACTGAAGCTTTCTTT. Residues: CASSVRGDTEAFF.

V and J are TRBV4-3 and TRBJ2-1; 7 bases map to TRBD1. The CDR3 has 13 amino acids. V gave up 3 bases and J gave up 10 bases; unmatched junction bases: 6. CDR1 and CDR2 (germline): LGHNA, YSLEER. The CDR3 protein is CASSHDRVKEQFF. As DNA, the CDR3 is TGCGCCAGCAGCCACGACAGGGTAAAAGAGCAGTTCTTC.

This chain joins TRBV5-4 and TRBJ2-7; 9 bases line up with TRBD2. Unmatched junction bases numbered 2, after V lost 2 bases and J lost 2 bases. CDR1 and CDR2 (germline): SGHNT, YYREEE (reference sequence). CDR3 length: 14 residues. In nucleotides, the CDR3 is TGTGCCAGCAGCTTCGCGGGAGGGGCCTACGAGCAGTACTTC. Translated: CASSFAGGAYEQYF.

Worth noting for this clone: Different DNA sequences within this sample yield the same CDR3. V gene TRBV25-1 combines with J gene TRBJ2-7; D gene ambiguous. Germline-derived CDR1 and CDR2 are MGHDK and SYGVNS. With 8 bases removed from V and 0 bases from J, the gap between germline ends came to 5 bases. CDR3 length: 11 residues. This CDR3 is CASSSSYEQYF. The DNA for the CDR3 is TGTGCCAGCTCGTCCTCCTACGAGCAGTACTTC.

The rearrangement joins TRBV30 to TRBJ2-5; D not resolved. CDR1 is GTSNPN and CDR2 is SVGIG in the germline V gene (reference sequence). The V and J ends lost 0 bases and 2 bases respectively, with 7 bases between them. This CDR3 contains 13 residues. The CDR3 protein is CAWSVLEQETQYF. CDR3 coding DNA: TGTGCCTGGAGTGTCCTAGAACAAGAGACCCAGTACTTC.

V and J are TRBV2 and TRBJ2-1; D remains unclear. V gave up 0 bases and J gave up 6 bases, with 12 bases separating them. Per the germline V gene, CDR1 is SNHLY and CDR2 is FYNNEI. CDR3 size: 15 residues. This CDR3 is CASSEAKITANEQFF. The CDR3 DNA reads TGTGCCAGCAGTGAAGCGAAAATTACAGCCAATGAGCAGTTCTTC.

The chain combines TRBV6-6 with TRBJ2-3, with a tentative D call TRBD2 (7 bases). Germline CDR1 reads MNHNY; CDR2 reads SVGAGI (reference sequence). The CDR3 extends over 15 amino acids. Trimming took 6 bases from V and 0 from J, leaving 13 bases between them. CDR3 protein: CASRGAAGSTDTQYF. CDR3 sequence (DNA): TGTGCCAGCAGGGGGGCAGCGGGAAGCACAGATACGCAGTATTTT.

This rearrangement joins TRBV28 to TRBJ2-1; TRBD1 matches 8 bases. The V gene end was trimmed by 1 base and the J gene end by 4 bases; junction bases not matched to a gene: 3. Germline V gene lookup returns CDR1 MDHEN and CDR2 SYDVKM. The CDR3 runs 15 residues. CDR3 sequence: CASSLSRTGYNEQFF. In nucleotides, the CDR3 is TGTGCCAGCAGTTTATCCAGGACAGGGTACAATGAGCAGTTCTTC.

This clone occurred once. The V gene is TRBV11-2, the J gene TRBJ2-1; 9 bases are a match to TRBD2. The CDR3 extends over 15 amino acids. V shed 5 bases, J shed 10 bases, and the junction held 12 bases outside the gene matches. CDR1 SGHAT and CDR2 FQNNGV come from the germline V gene. The CDR3 DNA reads as TGTGCCAGCAGCAAAATAGCGGGAGAATTGGGGGAGCAGTTCTTC. It translates to CASSKIAGELGEQFF.

This rearrangement joins TRBV6-5 to TRBJ2-7, with 9 bases identical to TRBD2. Per the germline V gene, CDR1 is MNHEY and CDR2 is SVGAGI. This CDR3 comprises 15 residues. J lost 3 bases, V lost 2 bases, and 5 bases had no gene match. The CDR3 loop reads CASSYITSGRYEQYF. The CDR3 bases are TGTGCCAGCAGTTACATAACTAGCGGGCGCTACGAGCAGTACTTC.

The count of this clone is one. The CDR3 protein is CASSLNADLKGVESYEQYF. CDR3 DNA: TGTGCCAGCAGTTTAAATGCAGATCTAAAAGGGGTAGAATCCTACGAGCAGTACTTC. The rearrangement links TRBV27 to TRBJ2-7; D may be TRBD1 (5 bases). Germline lookup yields CDR1 MNHEY and CDR2 SMNVEV (reference sequence). This CDR3 contains 19 residues. V shed 2 bases and J shed 1 base, with 24 bases lying between them.

This chain connects TRBV29-1 to TRBJ2-1; TRBD2 matches 10 bases. The CDR3 is 13 residues long. The V gene end was trimmed by 3 bases and the J gene end by 8 bases; junction bases not matched to a gene: 4. Germline CDR1 and CDR2: SQVTM and ANQGSEA. This CDR3 reads CSVDASGSYEQFF. CDR3 nucleotides: TGCAGCGTTGATGCTAGCGGGAGCTATGAGCAGTTCTTC.